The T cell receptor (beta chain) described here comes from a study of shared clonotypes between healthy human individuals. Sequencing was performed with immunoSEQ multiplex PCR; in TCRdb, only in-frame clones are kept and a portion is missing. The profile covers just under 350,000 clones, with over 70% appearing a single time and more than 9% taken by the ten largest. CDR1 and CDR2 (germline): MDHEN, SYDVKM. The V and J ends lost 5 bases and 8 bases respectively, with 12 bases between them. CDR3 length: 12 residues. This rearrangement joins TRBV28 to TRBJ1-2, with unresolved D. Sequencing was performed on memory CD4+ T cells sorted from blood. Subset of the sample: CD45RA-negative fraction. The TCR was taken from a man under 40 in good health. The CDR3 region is CASSLMGYGYTF. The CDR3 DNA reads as TGTGCCAGCAGTCTAATGGGGTACGGCTACACCTTC.